This TCR beta chain comes out of a study of vaccination effects on CD4 cells after COVID-19. Across the study: Specimens were obtained from two convalescent patients 16 days and one week prior to vaccination. Findings and caveats of the study: Early post-infection timepoints were absent, and convalescent patients were few.

This CDR3 spans 16 amino acids. Germline CDR1 reads SGHKS; CDR2 reads YYEKEE (reference sequence). With 0 bases removed from V and 6 bases from J, the gap between germline ends came to 13 bases. This table comes from immunoSEQ multiplex PCR, and its TCRdb copy is limited to in-frame clones, with some not included. The data hold more than 45,000 clones, with around 80% observed a single time. Antigen-specific CD4+ T cells were first expanded with viral peptide pools by the ViraFEST assay and only then sequenced. Isolating CD4+ T cells followed more than 9 days of culture. The person acquired a PCR-confirmed SARS-CoV-2 infection between March and December 2020. On day 3 and again on day 7, half the medium was replaced with IL-2 medium. Details on this clone: Its target is unknown.

The clonotype comes from a human donor who had a prior SARS-CoV-2 infection. This specimen was CD4+ T cells from PBMCs cultured with HIV peptides, taken before COVID-19 vaccination. Documented subset: HIV-1 Nef peptide pool negative control/reference culture. This rearrangement joins TRBV5-5 to TRBJ1-6, with TRBD1 as a possible D gene (5 bases). The CDR3 region is CASSLASGDRNSPLHF. The CDR3 DNA follows: TGTGCCAGCAGCTTGGCATCTGGGGACCGTAATTCACCCCTCCACTTT.